This paragraph reports one T cell receptor (beta chain). The ends were cut back, 3 bases at V and 0 bases at J, with 12 bases in the middle. CDR3 length: 16 amino acids. Germline V gene sequence: CDR1 LNHDA, CDR2 SQIVND (reference sequence). Source study methods: It was from reference gene primer amplification that nucleated cell counts were estimated. TCRdb keeps only in-frame clones here, not all; method: immunoSEQ multiplex PCR. D and trimming were read from the DNA, whereas the V and J calls and clone size are those reported in that table. The sample includes 100,000 to 150,000 clones, over 75% of them seen just once. The data are from a study of blood T cell repertoires in COVID-19. Study information: Samples taken during acute and convalescent COVID-19 were collected in the United States, Italy and Spain. In each case, the material was cDNA or gDNA derived from T cells, B-cell-depleted T cells, or PBMCs.

V is TRBV19 and J is TRBJ1-5; D is ambiguous. The receptor's source is a man aged 80 or over with active or convalescent COVID-19. The sequenced sample consisted of peripheral blood. In nucleotides, the CDR3 is TGTGCCAGTAGTATCGGGGAAAACTATAGCAATCAGCCCCAGCATTTT. Its translation: CASSIGENYSNQPQHF.